This TCR beta chain was recorded in a study of T cell responses to AZD1222 COVID-19 vaccine. Measured with immunoSEQ multiplex PCR; TCRdb has only the in-frame clones, and not every one. The sample consists of tens of thousands of clones, approximately 90% of them appearing once. V was pared by 10 bases and J by 5 bases, with 18 bases between. In germline, CDR1 is MNHEY, CDR2 SVGAGI. This CDR3 is 14 amino acids long. This chain links TRBV6-5 with TRBJ2-1; D might be TRBD1 or TRBD2, each matching 5 bases. The specimen was peripheral blood, collected on day 0 of AZD1222 vaccination. The source is an adult in good health. CDR3 amino acids: CATPTWGTNNEQFF. CDR3 DNA: TGTGCCACCCCGACATGGGGGACGAACAATGAGCAGTTCTTC.